This TCR beta chain was identified in a study of immune heterogeneity within non-small cell lung tumors. At the level of the study: With respect to histology, the tumors encompassed a few squamous cell carcinomas, around 9 non-squamous carcinomas and 1 not otherwise specified.

TCR beta CDR3 was amplified by multiplex PCR using 32 V and 13 J primers. One entry per CDR3 protein, called by TCRdb with MiXCR from the multiplex PCR reads. The table lists 3,000 to 4,000 distinct CDR3 sequences, 25% to 35% of them singletons. The CDR3 runs 14 residues. V trimming: 4 bases; J trimming: 11 bases; junction bases outside the gene matches: 9. Germline CDR1 is LGHDT and CDR2 is YNNKEL (reference sequence). Bulk tumor genomic DNA constituted the template, at around 600 ng per sample. The authors collected several far-apart biopsies from each primary tumor during surgery. Patients underwent curative surgery for untreated, newly diagnosed non-small cell lung cancer.

The material sequenced was lung tumor tissue. The chain combines TRBV3-1 with TRBJ2-5, with 11 bases lining up with TRBD1. The sequence derives from a man in his 60s with non-small cell lung cancer. CDR3 in amino acids: CASSPTGTGGAQYF. The CDR3 nucleotides are TGTGCCAGCAGCCCAACCGGGACAGGGGGTGCGCAGTACTTC.